The table lists the clone carrying this TCR beta chain with a count of one. Naivety among CD8 cells was defined by CD45RO negativity and positive CCR7 selection, thereby excluding terminally differentiated effector memory CD45RA+ cells. V dropped 4 bases and J dropped 0 bases, with 13 bases sitting between them. This CDR3 is built from 15 residues. Germline CDR1 reads SGHNT; CDR2 reads YYREEE (reference sequence). Produced via immunoSEQ multiplex PCR; TCRdb's table is partial and in-frame only. The sample lists about 2.1 million clones; around 93% were seen once. This entry belongs to a study of shared clonotypes between healthy human individuals.

The sequenced sample was naive CD8+ T cells from PBMCs. The receptor was derived from a man aged 18 to 30 in good health. Some clones in this sample may be carry-over from other donors' samples. The V call is TRBV5-4, the J call TRBJ1-2; a possible D gene is TRBD1 (6 bases). CDR3 coding DNA: TGTGCCAGCAGCCCTGGGGGGGCCGCTAACTATGGCTACACCTTC. Its translation: CASSPGGAANYGYTF.